This entry lists 7 T cell receptor beta chains sequenced from one sample in a study of shared clonotypes between healthy human individuals. Assay used: immunoSEQ multiplex PCR; TCRdb lists only in-frame clones, some missing. Of over 950,000 clones listed, 60% to 85% are singletons. The sample comprised memory CD4+ T cells from PBMCs. Subset given: CD45RA-negative fraction. Receptor source: a young man in good health. Some clones in this sample may be carry-over from other donors' samples.

V is TRBV9 and J is TRBJ2-1; possible D gene TRBD2, 6 bases. This CDR3 comprises 15 residues. Trimming took off 4 bases at V and 4 bases at J, with 15 bases between the two ends. Looked up from germline, CDR1 is SGDLS and CDR2 is YYNGEE. The CDR3 DNA sequence: TGTGCCAGCAGCCCAAGTGGGAGGACTTACAATGAGCAGTTCTTC. Its protein product is CASSPSGRTYNEQFF.

In its sample, this clone was seen a few times. The gene calls are TRBV28 and TRBJ1-3; D unclear. Germline assignment: CDR1 MDHEN and CDR2 SYDVKM. This CDR3 spans 13 amino acids. Deletions cut 6 bases from V and 5 bases from J, with 11 bases between. DNA of the CDR3: TGTGCCAGCAGCGGGAACCAACGAAACACCATATATTTT. It codes for CASSGNQRNTIYF.

The V and J genes are TRBV11-2 and TRBJ2-5; no clear D. V lost 5 bases and J 4 bases, leaving 14 bases between the germline ends. Germline CDR1 SGHAT, CDR2 FQNNGV. CDR3 size: 14 residues. CDR3 bases: TGTGCCAGCAGCCAAGACCAAACGAGAGAGACCCAGTACTTC. As protein: CASSQDQTRETQYF.

The V call is TRBV2, the J call TRBJ2-2; D perhaps matches TRBD2 (5 bases). Trimming left V 7 bases short and J 0 bases short, with 15 bases between. Germline CDR1 reads SNHLY; CDR2 reads FYNNEI. There are 16 residues in the CDR3. Here the CDR3 DNA reads TGTGCCAGCAAGGCTAGCAGAACATCGAACACCGGGGAGCTGTTTTTT. It yields the protein CASKASRTSNTGELFF.

This clone was found once. The chain combines TRBV7-6 with TRBJ1-2; D is undetermined. CDR1 is SGHVS and CDR2 is FNYEAQ in the germline V gene. With 1 base removed from V and 8 bases from J, the gap between germline ends came to 8 bases. The CDR3 has 12 residues. The CDR3, as DNA: TGTGCCAGCAGCTTAGAGGAGGGAGGCTACACCTTC. It is translated as CASSLEEGGYTF.

This clone was recorded only once. The V gene is TRBV29-1, the J gene TRBJ2-7; 7 bases line up with TRBD2. Trimming removed 4 bases from V and 4 bases from J; junction bases left unmatched: 7. There are 13 residues in the CDR3. The germline gives CDR1 SQVTM, CDR2 ANQGSEA. CDR3 DNA sequence: TGCAGCGTTGGTCTATGGGAGGGATACGAGCAGTACTTC. This sequence encodes CSVGLWEGYEQYF.

The chain employs TRBV2 and TRBJ2-7, with a tentative D call TRBD2 (6 bases). The CDR3 loop spans 13 amino acids. Looked up from germline, CDR1 is SNHLY and CDR2 is FYNNEI. Trimming cost V 4 bases and J 5 bases, with 12 bases left between them. CDR3 nucleotide sequence: TGTGCCAGCAGTGTCACACGCGGGGACGAGCAGTACTTC. Protein product: CASSVTRGDEQYF.